A single T cell receptor (beta chain) is shown here with its context. Its antigen is undetermined. Everyone who gave samples was a healthy Caucasian. Per the germline V gene, CDR1 is SQVTM and CDR2 is ANQGSEA. The V gene end was trimmed by 3 bases and the J gene end by 0 bases; junction bases not matched to a gene: 12. The CDR3 runs to 18 residues. The entry originates in a study of identical twins. Study-wide points: Out-of-frame alpha sequences common to twins exhibited an excess of low generation probability. Zero-insertion analyses could be partly confounded by invariant MAIT and iNKT cells.

TCRdb used MiXCR to reprocess the 5' RACE reads, holding one entry per CDR3 protein. The table lists approximately 190,000 distinct CDR3 sequences, approximately 16% of them singletons, with about 38% in the top ten. This same sample was also part of a study on T cells expressing NK-cell markers.

The chain recombines TRBV29-1 with TRBJ2-7, with 12 bases matching TRBD2. The sequenced material came from CD8+ T cells sorted from blood. This receptor was taken from a woman younger than 30 in good health. The CDR3 DNA sequence: TGCAGCGTTGATTTCAGGACTAGCGGGGCAGCAAACTCCTACGAGCAGTACTTC. Its protein is CSVDFRTSGAANSYEQYF.